This TCR beta chain was captured by sequencing in a study of regulatory T cells in long-lasting Graves disease. Study details: Persistent Graves' disease denoted over 5 years of antithyroid drugs plus positive TSH receptor antibodies.

The length of the CDR3 is 13 residues. CDR1 is MNHEY, CDR2 SVGAGI, per germline. Trimming removed 2 bases at V and 6 bases at J, with 7 bases between. Building the TCR beta libraries relied on iRepertoire HTBI primers, and CDR3 regions underwent Arm-PCR. TCRdb called the multiplex PCR reads again in MiXCR, with one record for every CDR3 protein. This table holds around 510,000 distinct CDR3 sequences, around 20% found once. The table lists this clonotype with many counts. As to time point: persistent/refractory GD, antithyroid drugs over 5 years with positive TRAb. After RNA was extracted from PBMCs, the TCR library was made from it.

Sample: peripheral blood mononuclear cells (PBMCs), taken when the disease was refractory, from a patient treated with antithyroid drugs. This clonotype was sampled from a female donor with Graves disease. V usage is TRBV6-5 and J usage is TRBJ1-4, with D maybe TRBD1 (5 bases). CDR3 loop: CASSYVGDEKLFF. DNA of the CDR3: TGTGCCAGCAGTTACGTGGGGGATGAAAAACTGTTTTTT.